This T cell receptor beta chain is drawn from a study of cytomegalovirus exposure and HLA in healthy donors. Findings of the study overall: Likely technical artifact: a cluster of highly shared sequence variants.

As concerns this clone: Its target is not known.

Germline CDR1 reads SGHRS; CDR2 reads YFSETQ. The CDR3 runs 17 residues. V lost 4 bases and J 4 bases, leaving 21 bases between the germline ends. The PCR was carried out with 60 Vbeta primers and 13 Jbeta primers. Clones were read by immunoSEQ multiplex PCR, and TCRdb kept only the in-frame ones, dropping some. The profile covers some 91,000 clones, with more than 75% appearing a single time and approximately 0.8% taken by the ten largest. The sample taken for sequencing was PBMCs. This clonotype was obtained from a woman aged 60-75 years in good health and CMV-seronegative. The chain has TRBV5-1 and TRBJ1-5, with D possibly being TRBD1 (6 bases). The CDR3 sequence is CASSPEALLQGNQPQHF. As DNA, the CDR3 is TGCGCCAGCAGCCCGGAGGCACTCCTCCAGGGGAATCAGCCCCAGCATTTT. The full variable domain, rest sourced from reference TRBV5-1 and TRBJ1-5, is KAGVTQTPRYLIKTRGQQVTLSCSPISGHRSVSWYQQTPGQGLQFLFEYFSETQRNKGNFPGRFSGRQFSNSRSEMNVSTLELGDSALYLCASSPEALLQGNQPQHFGDGTRLSIL.